This entry describes one T cell receptor (beta chain). Its antigen remains unidentified. This entry is derived from a study of T cell repertoires in cytomegalovirus infection. Background on the study: Selected CMV epitopes included recently identified HLA-C-restricted ones as well as well-studied HLA-B-restricted ones. Study results and caveats: Cumulative public TCR beta family frequency identified carriers of CMV plus the relevant HLA. Dominating the ex vivo response were TCR beta clonotypes that were CMV-specific and HLA-C-restricted.

TCRdb analysed the reads with MiXCR anew, one entry per CDR3 protein. The table shows about a million distinct CDR3 sequences, with roughly 30% occurring only once. This CDR3 is 13 amino acids long. In germline, CDR1 is MGHRA, CDR2 YSYEKL. V lost 0 bases and J lost 7, with 9 bases in between. The receptor comes from a human donor in good health (CMV status not recorded). Some clones in this sample may be carry-over from other donors' samples. Sample: cultured CD8+ T cells from PBMCs, taken from culture after CMV antigen stimulation. This chain joins TRBV4-1 and TRBJ1-2; D remains unclear. In nucleotides, the CDR3 is TGCGCCAGCAGCCAAGATGAGACTATTGGCTACACCTTC. Protein product: CASSQDETIGYTF.